This T cell receptor beta chain was captured in a study of CD8 T cells in ankylosing spondylitis. Each CDR3 protein is one row after TCRdb ran MiXCR on the 5' RACE reads. Counted here are more than 400,000 distinct CDR3 sequences, over 4% occurring once; the ten biggest clones make up 3.5%. Overall study findings and caveats: One TCR beta motif, made up of seven to nine highly homologous variants, appeared characteristic of ankylosing spondylitis blood.

In the case of this clonotype: The antigen is unknown.

The V segment lost 2 bases and the J segment 5 bases; nucleotides outside the gene matches: 5. The germline CDR1 and CDR2 sequences are SGHTA and FQGNSA. The CDR3 spans 15 residues. This sequence joins TRBV7-2 and TRBJ2-5; TRBD2 matches 10 bases. This sequence originates from a male donor with ankylosing spondylitis. Sequences were obtained from blood, either unsorted or a sorted T cell fraction (not recorded which). The CDR3, as DNA: TGTGCCAGCAGCTTAATTAGCGGGGGGAGGGAGACCCAGTACTTC. Translated: CASSLISGGRETQYF.